Shown below are 5 T cell receptor beta chains from a single sample sequenced in a study of T cells in localized non-small cell lung cancer. Libraries were prepared by immunoSEQ multiplex PCR; TCRdb keeps only in-frame clonotypes and omits some of them. In the table there are about 5,600 clones, 25% to 35% of which are singletons. The specimen comprised lung tumor tissue, sampled before any cancer treatment. The receptors here all came from a female donor older than 55 with stage I lung adenocarcinoma.

V usage is TRBV28 and J usage is TRBJ2-5; 10 bases fit TRBD2. The CDR3 totals 16 residues. V dropped 5 bases and J dropped 5; count of bases not matched to a gene: 11. CDR1 is MDHEN, CDR2 SYDVKM, per germline. As DNA, the CDR3 is TGTGCCAGCAGTAGCCGATCTAGCGGGAGTGCTGAGACCCAGTACTTC. Translated: CASSSRSSGSAETQYF. Using reference TRBV28 and TRBJ2-5 for the parts outside the CDR3, the full variable domain is DVKVTQSSRYLVKRTGEKVFLECVQDMDHENMFWYRQDPGLGLRLIYFSYDVKMKEKGDIPEGYSVSREKKERFSLILESASTNQTSMYLCASSSRSSGSAETQYFGPGTRLLVL.

The rearrangement joins TRBV10-3 to TRBJ2-4; D remains ambiguous. CDR1 ENHRY and CDR2 SYGVKD come from the germline V gene. The CDR3 has 13 residues. Trimming left V 10 bases short and J 0 bases short, with 10 bases between. In DNA form, the CDR3 reads TGTGCCAGTTGGGGAAGAGCCAAAAACATTCAGTACTTC. It translates to CASWGRAKNIQYF.

The chain employs TRBV10-2 and TRBJ2-5, with D maybe TRBD2 (6 bases). Germline CDR1 WSHSY, CDR2 SAAADI. The CDR3 loop spans 13 amino acids. V was trimmed by 5 bases and J by 5 bases, leaving 12 bases between them. CDR3 region: CASSQVAGETQYF. The CDR3 DNA reads TGCGCCAGCAGTCAAGTCGCGGGGGAGACCCAGTACTTC.

This clone was counted between two and nine times. The chain has TRBV19 and TRBJ1-1; D is unclear. The CDR3 has 11 residues. V lost 9 bases and J 3 bases, leaving 8 bases between the germline ends. Per germline, CDR1 LNHDA and CDR2 SQIVND (reference sequence). The CDR3 loop reads CASRGYTEAFF. The CDR3 region has the DNA TGTGCCAGCCGGGGTTACACTGAAGCTTTCTTT.

The chain couples TRBV19 to TRBJ1-5; D is undetermined. This CDR3 is 15 amino acids long. CDR1 LNHDA and CDR2 SQIVND come from the germline V gene (reference sequence). Trimming cost V 5 bases and J 4 bases, with 15 bases left between them. CDR3 region: CASSLLTTGNQPQHF. Here the CDR3 DNA reads TGTGCCAGTAGTCTTCTGACGACTGGAAATCAGCCCCAGCATTTT. The full variable domain, with the rest looked up from reference TRBV19 and TRBJ1-5, is DGGITQSPKYLFRKEGQNVTLSCEQNLNHDAMYWYRQDPGQGLRLIYYSQIVNDFQKGDIAEGYSVSREKKESFPLTVTSAQKNPTAFYLCASSLLTTGNQPQHFGDGTRLSIL.